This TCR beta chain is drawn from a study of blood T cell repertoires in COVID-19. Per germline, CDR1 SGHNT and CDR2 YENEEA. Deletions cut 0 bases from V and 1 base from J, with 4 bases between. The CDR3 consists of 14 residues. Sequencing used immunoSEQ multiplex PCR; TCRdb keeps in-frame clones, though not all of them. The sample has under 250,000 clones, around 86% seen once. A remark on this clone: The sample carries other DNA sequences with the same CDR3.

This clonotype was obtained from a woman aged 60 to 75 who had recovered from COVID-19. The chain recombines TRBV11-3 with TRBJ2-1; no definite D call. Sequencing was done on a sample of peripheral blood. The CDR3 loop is CASSLDSSYNEQFF. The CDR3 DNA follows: TGTGCCAGCAGCTTAGACTCTTCCTACAATGAGCAGTTCTTC.